The next 26 T cell receptor beta chains were all read from a single sample in a study of cytomegalovirus exposure and HLA in healthy donors. The repertoire was sequenced with immunoSEQ multiplex PCR; TCRdb's copy has only in-frame clones and lacks some. The sample yields 220,000 or so clones, around nine tenths seen once. Sequenced sample: PBMCs. The origin of the receptors is a woman under 30 in good health and CMV-seronegative.

V is TRBV23-1 and J is TRBJ1-1; no clear D. TRBV23-1 is labeled an ORF, and its function is uncertain. The V gene lost 6 bases and the J gene lost 4 bases, with 18 bases spanning the gap. The CDR3 is made up of 15 amino acids. In nucleotides, the CDR3 is TGCGCCAGCAGGCCGGGGAGGGAGGTACGCACTGAAGCTTTCTTT. This translates into CASRPGREVRTEAFF.

The chain joins TRBV5-1 to TRBJ2-3, with 9 nucleotides matching TRBD2. The CDR3 is made up of 16 amino acids. V dropped 4 bases and J dropped 3; count of bases not matched to a gene: 9. In germline, CDR1 is SGHRS, CDR2 YFSETQ. This chain's CDR3 is CASSLISGSSTDTQYF. For the CDR3, the DNA is TGCGCCAGCAGCCTCATTAGCGGGAGTAGTACAGATACGCAGTATTTT.

This chain joins TRBV7-9 and TRBJ1-2, with a tentative D call TRBD1 (5 bases). The CDR3 sequence is 17 residues long. V was pared by 5 bases and J by 2 bases, with 21 bases between. The germline CDR1 and CDR2 sequences are SEHNR and FQNEAQ (reference sequence). For the CDR3, the DNA is TGTGCCAGCAGCCCCCGACAGCCACCAGGGTTAAACTATGGCTACACCTTC. Its translation is CASSPRQPPGLNYGYTF.

V is TRBV18 and J is TRBJ1-1, with TRBD1 matching over 7 bases. V lost 0 bases and J lost 10; bases outside the gene matches: 11. Germline assignment: CDR1 KGHSH and CDR2 LQKENI. The CDR3 runs to 15 residues. CDR3 sequence (DNA): TGTGCCAGCTCACCACCTCTAGGACAGGTCGGTCCAGCTTTCTTT. This encodes CASSPPLGQVGPAFF.

V and J are TRBV5-1 and TRBJ2-7; 11 nucleotides match TRBD2. This CDR3 is built from 15 residues. Germline trimming cut 4 bases from V and 4 bases from J; bases unmatched to any gene: 7. In germline, CDR1 is SGHRS, CDR2 YFSETQ. CDR3 coding DNA: TGCGCCAGCAGCGCCTTAGCGGGAGGGGAGTACGAGCAGTACTTC. This translates into CASSALAGGEYEQYF.

V is TRBV19 and J is TRBJ2-2; a weak D match, TRBD2 (6 bases). From germline, CDR1 is LNHDA and CDR2 SQIVND (reference sequence). This CDR3 spans 16 amino acids. Trimming shortened V by 7 bases and J by 4 bases, and 19 bases separated the two germline ends. The CDR3 here is CASKGGRIGITGELFF. The CDR3 DNA reads TGTGCCAGTAAGGGAGGTAGGATCGGGATCACCGGGGAGCTGTTTTTT.

The CDR3 bases are TGTGCCAGCAGGTCATTCGACGGGTCTTCCTACGAGCAGTACTTC. Amino acid sequence: CASRSFDGSSYEQYF. J is TRBJ2-7 and V is TRBV28; D uncertain. The length of the CDR3 is 15 residues. From germline, CDR1 is MDHEN and CDR2 SYDVKM. The V gene lost 6 bases and the J gene lost 1 base, with 16 bases spanning the gap. The full variable domain, completed using reference TRBV28 and TRBJ2-7, is DVKVTQSSRYLVKRTGEKVFLECVQDMDHENMFWYRQDPGLGLRLIYFSYDVKMKEKGDIPEGYSVSREKKERFSLILESASTNQTSMYLCASRSFDGSSYEQYFGPGTRLTVT.

The chain links TRBV11-1 to TRBJ2-7; 8 positions match TRBD1. This CDR3 has 14 residues. With 3 bases clipped from V and 6 bases from J, the junction kept 7 bases outside the gene matches. Germline CDR1 and CDR2: SGHAT and FQDESV (reference sequence). CDR3 coding DNA: TGTGCCAGCAGCTTGGACAGGGTAGGCTCCGAGCAGTACTTC. It encodes CASSLDRVGSEQYF.

This clone was recorded a few times. V usage is TRBV19 and J usage is TRBJ1-2, with 7 bases that match TRBD1. Germline trimming cut 7 bases from V and 0 bases from J; bases unmatched to any gene: 8. Germline V gene sequence: CDR1 LNHDA, CDR2 SQIVND (reference sequence). There are 15 residues in the CDR3. The CDR3 region has the DNA TGTGCCAGTACCACCGGGACAGTGTCTAACTATGGCTACACCTTC. Translating gives CASTTGTVSNYGYTF.

This chain uses TRBV30 with TRBJ1-6; D gene ambiguous. The germline V gene has CDR1 GTSNPN and CDR2 SVGIG (reference sequence). V was trimmed by 0 bases and J by 10 bases, leaving 13 bases between them. The CDR3 has 14 residues. CDR3 region: CAWSVPDWESPLHF. Written as DNA, the CDR3 is TGTGCCTGGAGTGTCCCGGACTGGGAATCACCCCTCCACTTT. Looking up the rest from reference TRBV30 and TRBJ1-6 gives the full variable domain: SQTIHQWPATLVQPVGSPLSLECTVEGTSNPNLYWYRQAAGRGLQLLFYSVGIGQISSEVPQNLSASRPQDRQFILSSKKLLLSDSGFYLCAWSVPDWESPLHFGNGTRLTVT.

The chain combines TRBV27 with TRBJ1-1, with 8 bases identical to TRBD1. The CDR3 sequence is 15 residues long. The ends lost 0 bases at V and 0 bases at J; junction bases unmatched: 0. Germline V gives CDR1 MNHEY, CDR2 SMNVEV (reference sequence). Here the CDR3 reads CASSLSDRVNTEAFF. The DNA of the CDR3 is TGTGCCAGCAGTTTATCGGACAGGGTGAACACTGAAGCTTTCTTT.

This chain uses TRBV7-9 with TRBJ1-1; the match to TRBD1 covers 7 bases. Losses at the gene ends were 5 bases for V and 3 bases for J; bases not matched to a gene: 6. Germline V gene lookup returns CDR1 SEHNR and CDR2 FQNEAQ (reference sequence). There are 14 residues in the CDR3. The CDR3 region is CASSDGTEYTEAFF. Here the CDR3 DNA reads TGTGCCAGCAGCGACGGGACAGAATACACTGAAGCTTTCTTT.

The chain is built from TRBV6-6 and TRBJ2-7; D is undetermined. CDR3 length: 11 residues. V was clipped by 2 bases and J by 5 bases, with 4 bases between them. The germline gives CDR1 MNHNY, CDR2 SVGAGI (reference sequence). The CDR3 DNA reads TGTGCCAGCAGTTACCCCAACGAGCAGTACTTC. Amino acid sequence: CASSYPNEQYF.

This chain connects TRBV5-1 to TRBJ1-1, with D unresolved. The V end was cut by 5 bases, the J end by 7 bases, with 9 bases between. The CDR3 sequence is 11 residues long. The V gene's germline CDR1 is SGHRS and CDR2 YFSETQ. DNA for the CDR3: TGCGCCAGCAGAATCGGGGATGAAGCTTTCTTT. It specifies CASRIGDEAFF.

J is TRBJ1-5 and V is TRBV27; D remains unclear. This CDR3 comprises 15 residues. Looked up from germline, CDR1 is MNHEY and CDR2 is SMNVEV (reference sequence). V lost 4 bases, J lost 3 bases, and 13 bases lay in between. CDR3 protein: CASSSLDFINQPQHF. CDR3 bases: TGTGCCAGCAGTTCCCTGGACTTTATCAATCAGCCCCAGCATTTT.

V is TRBV7-9 and J is TRBJ1-4; D is perhaps TRBD1 (6 bases). There are 15 residues in the CDR3. The germline gives CDR1 SEHNR, CDR2 FQNEAQ (reference sequence). The ends were cut back, 5 bases at V and 4 bases at J, with 14 bases in the middle. The CDR3 nucleotides read TGTGCCAGCAGCCGAAGCCAGGGGTATAATGAAAAACTGTTTTTT. Residues: CASSRSQGYNEKLFF.

This chain joins TRBV29-1 and TRBJ1-2; D perhaps matches TRBD1 (5 bases). The V gene's germline CDR1 is SQVTM and CDR2 ANQGSEA. Trimming stripped 5 bases from V and 2 bases from J, with 12 bases between. The CDR3 totals 13 residues. The CDR3 nucleotides are TGCAGCGTTTGGGAGGGGCAGAACTATGGCTACACCTTC. Translation: CSVWEGQNYGYTF.

CDR3 nucleotides: TGTGCCATCAGTGAATTCGCAGGGGACCGTCAGCCCCAGCATTTT. As protein: CAISEFAGDRQPQHF. The chain links TRBV10-3 to TRBJ1-5, with D possibly being TRBD1 (6 bases). The CDR3 covers 15 residues. Trimming removed 3 bases from V and 6 bases from J, with 15 bases in between. From germline, CDR1 is ENHRY and CDR2 SYGVKD.

In regard to this clone: Other DNA variants within this sample encode the same CDR3. The chain employs TRBV29-1 and TRBJ1-1; the D gene is possibly TRBD1 (5 bases). V dropped 4 bases and J dropped 2 bases, with 8 bases sitting between them. The CDR3 totals 12 residues. Per the germline V gene, CDR1 is SQVTM and CDR2 is ANQGSEA. CDR3 sequence: CSVGQGNTEAFF. The CDR3 DNA is TGCAGCGTTGGCCAGGGAAACACTGAAGCTTTCTTT. The variable domain in full, with the rest retrieved from reference TRBV29-1 and TRBJ1-1, is SAVISQKPSRDICQRGTSLTIQCQVDSQVTMMFWYRQQPGQSLTLIATANQGSEATYESGFVIDKFPISRPNLTFSTLTVSNMSPEDSSIYLCSVGQGNTEAFFGQGTRLTVV.

V gene TRBV7-9 combines with J gene TRBJ2-1, with 10 positions matching TRBD2. Trimming took 5 bases from V and 0 from J; bases not matched to a gene: 10. The CDR3 is 18 residues long. Germline-derived CDR1 and CDR2 are SEHNR and FQNEAQ (reference sequence). The CDR3 DNA sequence: TGTGCCAGCAGCGAAGGTGGGGCTAGCGGGAGCTCCTACAATGAGCAGTTCTTC. Amino acid sequence: CASSEGGASGSSYNEQFF.

This sequence joins TRBV2 and TRBJ2-5, with no clear D. This CDR3 has 14 amino acids. The germline V gene encodes CDR1 SNHLY and CDR2 FYNNEI. V was pared by 7 bases and J by 5 bases, with 17 bases between. In DNA, the CDR3 is TGTGCCAGCACCGAGGTCCGGATTAAGGAGACCCAGTACTTC. The encoded protein is CASTEVRIKETQYF.

This chain connects TRBV5-1 to TRBJ1-5; 9 bases agree with TRBD1. With V trimmed by 0 bases and J by 6 bases, 4 bases remained unmatched. CDR3 size: 15 residues. The germline CDR1 and CDR2 sequences are SGHRS and YFSETQ. This CDR3 reads CASSLDTGGGQPQHF. The DNA of the CDR3 is TGCGCCAGCAGCTTGGACACAGGGGGCGGTCAGCCCCAGCATTTT. Combining the CDR3 with reference TRBV5-1 and TRBJ1-5 gives the whole variable domain KAGVTQTPRYLIKTRGQQVTLSCSPISGHRSVSWYQQTPGQGLQFLFEYFSETQRNKGNFPGRFSGRQFSNSRSEMNVSTLELGDSALYLCASSLDTGGGQPQHFGDGTRLSIL.

V gene TRBV29-1 combines with J gene TRBJ2-7; 8 bases fit TRBD1. Germline V gene sequence: CDR1 SQVTM, CDR2 ANQGSEA. The CDR3 is made up of 13 amino acids. Losses at the gene ends were 5 bases for V and 2 bases for J; bases not matched to a gene: 5. The CDR3 DNA is TGCAGCGTTCCCGGACAGGGACCCTACGAGCAGTACTTC. Translation gives CSVPGQGPYEQYF.

In nucleotides, the CDR3 is TGTGCCAGCTCACCAACGGGGGTTGTGAGTTATGGCTACACCTTC. This gives the protein CASSPTGVVSYGYTF. The chain recombines TRBV18 with TRBJ1-2, with D possibly TRBD1 on 5 matching bases. The germline V gene has CDR1 KGHSH and CDR2 LQKENI. V lost 2 bases to trimming and J lost 5 bases, with 15 bases between them. This CDR3 has 15 amino acids.

This chain joins TRBV21-1 and TRBJ2-7; the D call of TRBD1 is as the table states it, not checked on the DNA. TRBV21-1 is noted as a pseudogene. This CDR3 is built from 10 residues. The DNA of the CDR3 is TGTGCCAGCCTTCCCTGGCAGCAGTACTTC. Protein product: CASLPWQQYF.

The chain employs TRBV7-8 and TRBJ1-3; TRBD1 matches at 8 bases. The CDR3 is 16 residues long. J lost 2 bases, V lost 1 base, and 4 bases had no gene match. Looked up from germline, CDR1 is SGHVS and CDR2 is FQNEAQ. The CDR3 nucleotides are TGTGCCAGCAGCTTAGGACAGGGGCTAGCTGGAAACACCATATATTTT. Translating it yields CASSLGQGLAGNTIYF. Full variable domain (remainder filled in from reference TRBV7-8 and TRBJ1-3): GAGVSQSPRYKVAKRGQDVALRCDPISGHVSLFWYQQALGQGPEFLTYFQNEAQLDKSGLPSDRFFAERPEGSVSTLKIQRTQQEDSAVYLCASSLGQGLAGNTIYFGEGSWLTVV.